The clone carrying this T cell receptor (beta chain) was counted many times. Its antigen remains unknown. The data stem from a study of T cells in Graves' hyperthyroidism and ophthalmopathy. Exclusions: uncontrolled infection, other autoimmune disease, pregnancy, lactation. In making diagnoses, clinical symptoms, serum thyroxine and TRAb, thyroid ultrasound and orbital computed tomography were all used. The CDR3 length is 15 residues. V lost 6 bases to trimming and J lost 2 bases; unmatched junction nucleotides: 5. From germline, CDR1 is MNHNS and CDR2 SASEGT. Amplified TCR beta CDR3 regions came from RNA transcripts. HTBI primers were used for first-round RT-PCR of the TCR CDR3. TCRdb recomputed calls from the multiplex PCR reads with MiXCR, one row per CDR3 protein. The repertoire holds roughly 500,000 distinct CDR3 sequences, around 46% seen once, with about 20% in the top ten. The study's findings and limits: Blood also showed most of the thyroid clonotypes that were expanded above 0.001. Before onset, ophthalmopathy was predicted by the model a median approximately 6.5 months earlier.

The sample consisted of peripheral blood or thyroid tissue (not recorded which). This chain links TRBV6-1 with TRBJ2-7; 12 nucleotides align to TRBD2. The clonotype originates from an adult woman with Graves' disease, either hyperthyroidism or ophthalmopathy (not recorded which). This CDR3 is CASSTTSGSPYEQYF. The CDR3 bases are TGTGCCAGCAGCACGACTAGCGGGAGCCCCTACGAGCAGTACTTC.